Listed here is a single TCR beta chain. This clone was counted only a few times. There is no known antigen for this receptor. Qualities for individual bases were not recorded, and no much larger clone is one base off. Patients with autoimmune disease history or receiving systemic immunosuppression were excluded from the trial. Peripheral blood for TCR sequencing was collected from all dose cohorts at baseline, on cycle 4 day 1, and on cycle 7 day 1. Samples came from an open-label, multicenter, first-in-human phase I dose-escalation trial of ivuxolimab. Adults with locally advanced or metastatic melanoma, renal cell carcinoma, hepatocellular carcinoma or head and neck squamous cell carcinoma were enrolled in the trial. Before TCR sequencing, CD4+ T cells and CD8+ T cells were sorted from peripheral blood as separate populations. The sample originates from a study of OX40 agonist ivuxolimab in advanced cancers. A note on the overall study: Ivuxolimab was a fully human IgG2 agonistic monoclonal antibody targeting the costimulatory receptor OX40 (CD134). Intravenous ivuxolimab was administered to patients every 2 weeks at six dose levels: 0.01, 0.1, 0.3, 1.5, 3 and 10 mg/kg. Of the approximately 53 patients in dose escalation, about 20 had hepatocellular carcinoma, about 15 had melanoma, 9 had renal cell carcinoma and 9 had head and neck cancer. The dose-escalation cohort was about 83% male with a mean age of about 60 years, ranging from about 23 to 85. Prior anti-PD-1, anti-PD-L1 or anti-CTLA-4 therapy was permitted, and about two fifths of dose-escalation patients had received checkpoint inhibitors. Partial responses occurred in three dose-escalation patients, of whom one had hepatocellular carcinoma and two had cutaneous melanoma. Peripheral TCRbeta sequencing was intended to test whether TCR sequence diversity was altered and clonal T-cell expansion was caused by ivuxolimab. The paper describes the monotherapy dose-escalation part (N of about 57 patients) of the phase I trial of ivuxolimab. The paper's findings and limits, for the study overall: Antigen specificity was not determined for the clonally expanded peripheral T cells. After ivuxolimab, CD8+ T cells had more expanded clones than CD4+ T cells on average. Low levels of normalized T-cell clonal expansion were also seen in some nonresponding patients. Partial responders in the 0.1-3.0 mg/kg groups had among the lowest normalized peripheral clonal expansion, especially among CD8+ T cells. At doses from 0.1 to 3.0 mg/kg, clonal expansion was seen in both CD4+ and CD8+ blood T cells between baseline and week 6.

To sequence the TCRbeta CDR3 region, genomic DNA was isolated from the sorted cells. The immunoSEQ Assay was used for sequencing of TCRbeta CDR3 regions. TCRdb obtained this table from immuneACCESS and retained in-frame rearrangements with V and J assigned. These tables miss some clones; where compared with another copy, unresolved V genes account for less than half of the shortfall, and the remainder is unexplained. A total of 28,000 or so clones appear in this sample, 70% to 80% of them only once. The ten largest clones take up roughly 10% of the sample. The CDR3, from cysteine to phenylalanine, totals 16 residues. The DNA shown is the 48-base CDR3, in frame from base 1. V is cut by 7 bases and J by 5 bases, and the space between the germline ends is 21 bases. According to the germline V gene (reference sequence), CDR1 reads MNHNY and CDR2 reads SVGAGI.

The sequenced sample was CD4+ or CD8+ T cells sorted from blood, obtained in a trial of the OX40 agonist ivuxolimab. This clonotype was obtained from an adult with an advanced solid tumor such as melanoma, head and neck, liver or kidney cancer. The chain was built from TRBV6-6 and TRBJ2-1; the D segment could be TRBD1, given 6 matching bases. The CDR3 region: CASTDPGHVLDNEQFF. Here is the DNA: TGTGCCAGCACCGACCCGGGACACGTTTTAGACAATGAGCAGTTCTTC.